This note documents a single TCR beta chain sequence. The sample comes from a study of monozygotic twins with inflammatory bowel disease. From whole blood, total RNA was isolated without any sorting of T cells. The CDR3 spans 15 residues. CDR1 is DFQATT and CDR2 is SNEGSKA in the germline V gene (reference sequence). TCRdb processed the 5' RACE reads again and assigns one entry to each CDR3 protein, with no DNA. The table lists more than 100,000 distinct CDR3 sequences. Sequencing was carried out using blood. The chain has TRBV20-1 and TRBJ1-1. The receptor was derived from a human donor with ulcerative colitis or Crohn's disease, or a healthy co-twin of an affected twin (not recorded which). The chain's CDR3 is CSGYRLGVMNTEAFF.